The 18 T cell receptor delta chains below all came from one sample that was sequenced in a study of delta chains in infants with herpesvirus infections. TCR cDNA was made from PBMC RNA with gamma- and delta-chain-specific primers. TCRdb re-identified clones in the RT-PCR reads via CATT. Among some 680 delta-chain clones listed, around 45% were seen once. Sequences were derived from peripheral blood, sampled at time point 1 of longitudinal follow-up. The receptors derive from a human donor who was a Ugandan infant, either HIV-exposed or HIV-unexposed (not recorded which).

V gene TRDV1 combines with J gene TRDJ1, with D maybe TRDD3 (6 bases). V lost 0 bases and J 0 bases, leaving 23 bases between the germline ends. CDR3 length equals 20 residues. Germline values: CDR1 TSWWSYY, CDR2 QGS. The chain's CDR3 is CALGELSRSGGGPYTDKLIF. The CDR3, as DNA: TGTGCTCTTGGGGAACTTAGTCGTTCGGGGGGAGGCCCCTACACCGATAAACTCATCTTT.

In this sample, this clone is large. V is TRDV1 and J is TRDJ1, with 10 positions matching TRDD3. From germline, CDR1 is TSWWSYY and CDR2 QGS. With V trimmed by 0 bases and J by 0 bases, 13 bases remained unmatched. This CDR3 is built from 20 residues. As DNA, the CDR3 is TGTGCTCTTGGGGAACTTTTACGTCCGGACTGGGGGATTCACACCGATAAACTCATCTTT. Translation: CALGELLRPDWGIHTDKLIF.

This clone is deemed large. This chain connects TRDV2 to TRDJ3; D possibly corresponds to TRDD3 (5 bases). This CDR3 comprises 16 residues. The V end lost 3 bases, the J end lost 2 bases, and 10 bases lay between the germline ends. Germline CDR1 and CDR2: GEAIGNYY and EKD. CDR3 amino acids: CACDEVGPWDTRQMFF. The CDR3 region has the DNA TGTGCCTGTGACGAGGTGGGGCCCTGGGACACCCGACAGATGTTTTTC.

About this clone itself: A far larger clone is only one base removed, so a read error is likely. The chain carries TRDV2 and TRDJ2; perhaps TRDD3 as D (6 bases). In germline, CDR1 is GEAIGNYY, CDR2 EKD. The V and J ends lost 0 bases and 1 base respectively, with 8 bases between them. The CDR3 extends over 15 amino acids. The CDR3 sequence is CACDTRGDLTAQLFF. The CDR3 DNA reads TGTGCCTGTGACACCCGGGGGGATTTGACAGCACAACTCTTCTTT.

Here the CDR3 DNA reads TGTGCTCTTGGGGGGACACAACACACTTTCCTACCTACTGGGGGATACCGAGGGACAGCACAACTCTTCTTT. It yields the protein CALGGTQHTFLPTGGYRGTAQLFF. The gene calls are TRDV1 and TRDJ2; 12 bases agree with TRDD3. CDR1 and CDR2 from the germline V gene are TSWWSYY and QGS. The CDR3 runs 24 residues. V shed 4 bases, J shed 4 bases, and the junction held 28 bases outside the gene matches.

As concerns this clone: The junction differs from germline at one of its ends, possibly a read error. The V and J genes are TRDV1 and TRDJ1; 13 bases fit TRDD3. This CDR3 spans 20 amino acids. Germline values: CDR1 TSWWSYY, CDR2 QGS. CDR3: CALGDSLLLGDTKYTEKLIF. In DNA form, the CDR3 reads TGTGCTCTTGGGGACTCCCTCCTACTGGGGGATACGAAGTACACCGAGAAACTCATCTTT.

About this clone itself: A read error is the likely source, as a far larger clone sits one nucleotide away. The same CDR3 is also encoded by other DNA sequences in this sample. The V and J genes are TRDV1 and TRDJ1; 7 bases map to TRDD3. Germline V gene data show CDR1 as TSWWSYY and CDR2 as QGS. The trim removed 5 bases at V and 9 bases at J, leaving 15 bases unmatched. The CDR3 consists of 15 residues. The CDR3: CALGPKGLGRRELIF. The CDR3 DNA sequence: TGTGCTCTTGGGCCAAAAGGACTGGGGAGAAGAGAACTCATCTTT.

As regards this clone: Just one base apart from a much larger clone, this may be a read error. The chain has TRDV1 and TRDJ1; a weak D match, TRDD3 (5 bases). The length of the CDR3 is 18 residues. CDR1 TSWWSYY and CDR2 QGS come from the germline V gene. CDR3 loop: CALGDLFPGGFYTDRLIF. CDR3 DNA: TGTGCTCTTGGGGACCTCTTTCCCGGGGGTTTTTACACCGATAGACTCATCTTT.

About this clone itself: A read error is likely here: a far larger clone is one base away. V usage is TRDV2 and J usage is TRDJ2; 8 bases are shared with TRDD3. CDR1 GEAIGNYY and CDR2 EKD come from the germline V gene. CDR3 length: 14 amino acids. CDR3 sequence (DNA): TGTGCCTGTTACACCTGGGGGATGACAGCACAACTCTTCTTT. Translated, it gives CACYTWGMTAQLFF.

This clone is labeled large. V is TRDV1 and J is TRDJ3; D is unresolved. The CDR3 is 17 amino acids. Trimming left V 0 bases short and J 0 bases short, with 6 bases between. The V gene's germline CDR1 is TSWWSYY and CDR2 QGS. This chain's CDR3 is CALGELGNSWDTRQMFF. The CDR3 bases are TGTGCTCTTGGGGAACTAGGAAACTCCTGGGACACCCGACAGATGTTTTTC.

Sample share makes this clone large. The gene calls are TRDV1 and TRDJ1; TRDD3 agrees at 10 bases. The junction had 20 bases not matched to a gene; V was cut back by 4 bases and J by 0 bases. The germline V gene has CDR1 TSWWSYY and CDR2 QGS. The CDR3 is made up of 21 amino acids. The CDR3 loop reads CALGGESSFYWGIPYTDKLIF. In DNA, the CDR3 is TGTGCTCTTGGGGGCGAATCTTCCTTCTACTGGGGGATCCCTTACACCGATAAACTCATCTTT.

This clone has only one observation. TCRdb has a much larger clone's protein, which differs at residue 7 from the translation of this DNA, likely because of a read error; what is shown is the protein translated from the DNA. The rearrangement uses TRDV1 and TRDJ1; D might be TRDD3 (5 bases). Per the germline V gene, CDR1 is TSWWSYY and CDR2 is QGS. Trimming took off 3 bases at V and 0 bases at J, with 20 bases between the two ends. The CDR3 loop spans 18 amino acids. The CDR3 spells CALGDLLPGGFYTDKLIF. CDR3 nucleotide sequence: TGTGCTCTTGGGGACCTCTTGCCCGGGGGTTTTTACACCGATAAACTCATCTTT.

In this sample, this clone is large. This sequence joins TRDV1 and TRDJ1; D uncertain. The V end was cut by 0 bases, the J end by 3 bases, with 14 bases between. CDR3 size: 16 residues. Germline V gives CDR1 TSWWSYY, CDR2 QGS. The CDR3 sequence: CALGELVGPRADKLIF. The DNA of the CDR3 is TGTGCTCTTGGGGAACTAGTAGGACCGCGTGCCGATAAACTCATCTTT.

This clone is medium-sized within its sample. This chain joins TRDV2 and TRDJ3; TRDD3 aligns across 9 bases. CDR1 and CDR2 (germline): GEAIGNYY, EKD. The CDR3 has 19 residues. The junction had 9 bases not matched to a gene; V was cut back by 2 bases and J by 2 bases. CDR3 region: CACDNAGGSLPWDTRQMFF. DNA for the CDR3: TGTGCCTGTGACAACGCTGGGGGATCCTTGCCCTGGGACACCCGACAGATGTTTTTC.

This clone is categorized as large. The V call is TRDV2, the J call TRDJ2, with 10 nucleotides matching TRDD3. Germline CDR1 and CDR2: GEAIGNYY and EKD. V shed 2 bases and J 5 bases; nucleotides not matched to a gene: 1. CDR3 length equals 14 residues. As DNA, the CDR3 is TGTGCCTGTGACATACTGGGGGATACAGCACAACTCTTCTTT. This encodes CACDILGDTAQLFF.

CDR3 nucleotides: TGTGCTCTTGGGGAACTATTATCCGACGATAAACTCATCTTT. This gives the protein CALGELLSDDKLIF. The chain is built from TRDV1 and TRDJ1; the D is unclear. The germline gives CDR1 TSWWSYY, CDR2 QGS. Trimming left V 0 bases short and J 4 bases short, with 9 bases between. The CDR3 has 14 residues.

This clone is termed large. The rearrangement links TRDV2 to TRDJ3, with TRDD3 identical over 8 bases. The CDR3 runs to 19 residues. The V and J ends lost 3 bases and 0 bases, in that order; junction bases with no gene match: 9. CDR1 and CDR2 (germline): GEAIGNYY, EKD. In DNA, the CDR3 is TGTGCCTGTGACGCTCTGGGGGAAGGGAACTCCTGGGACACCCGACAGATGTTTTTC. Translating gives CACDALGEGNSWDTRQMFF.

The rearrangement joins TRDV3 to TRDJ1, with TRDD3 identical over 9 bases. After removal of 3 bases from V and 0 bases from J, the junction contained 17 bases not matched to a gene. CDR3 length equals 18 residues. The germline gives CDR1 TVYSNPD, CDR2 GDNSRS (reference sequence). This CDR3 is CALTCRTGGAGYTDKLIF. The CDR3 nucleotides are TGTGCCTTGACATGCCGTACTGGGGGAGCCGGATACACCGATAAACTCATCTTT.